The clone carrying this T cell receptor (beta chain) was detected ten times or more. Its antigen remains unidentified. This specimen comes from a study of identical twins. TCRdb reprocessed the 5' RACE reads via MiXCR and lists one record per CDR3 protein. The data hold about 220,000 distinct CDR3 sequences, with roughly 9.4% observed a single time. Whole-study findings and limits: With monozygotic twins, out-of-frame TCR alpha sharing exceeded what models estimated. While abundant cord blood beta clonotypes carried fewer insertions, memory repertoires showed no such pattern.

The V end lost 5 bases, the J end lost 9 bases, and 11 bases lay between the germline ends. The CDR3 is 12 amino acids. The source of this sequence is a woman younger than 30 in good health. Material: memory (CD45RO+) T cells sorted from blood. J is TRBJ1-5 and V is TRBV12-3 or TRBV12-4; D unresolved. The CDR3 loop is CASSLQGLPQHF. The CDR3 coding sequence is TGTGCCAGCAGTCTACAAGGGCTGCCCCAGCATTTT.